These 12 T cell receptor beta chains were sequenced from one sample in a study of T cell repertoires in cytomegalovirus infection. The antigens these receptors bind are not known. TCRdb fed the reads into MiXCR, producing one record per CDR3 protein. The top ten clones hold around 48% of a sample with a few hundred thousand distinct CDR3 sequences, approximately 40% of them seen once. The sample here was cultured PBMCs, taken from culture after CMV antigen stimulation. The receptor set was obtained from a human donor in good health (CMV status not recorded). Some clones in this sample may be carry-over from other donors' samples.

The CDR3 DNA follows: TGTGCCAGCAGCGCGACACAGGGTAAGACGGAAGCTTTCTTT. Translation gives CASSATQGKTEAFF. The chain employs TRBV9 and TRBJ1-1; TRBD1 is a possible D gene (6 bases). CDR1 is SGDLS and CDR2 is YYNGEE in the germline V gene. The ends were cut back, 3 bases at V and 8 bases at J, with 17 bases in the middle. The CDR3 is 14 amino acids.

This chain connects TRBV20-1 to TRBJ1-1, with no clear D. With 0 bases removed from V and 5 bases from J, the gap between germline ends came to 16 bases. Germline CDR1 is DFQATT and CDR2 is SNEGSKA (reference sequence). This CDR3 is built from 15 residues. CDR3 nucleotides: TGCAGTGCTAGAGATGTCCGGGGATTAAAGACTGAAGCTTTCTTT. This sequence encodes CSARDVRGLKTEAFF.

The rearrangement joins TRBV18 to TRBJ2-1; D possibly matches TRBD1 or TRBD2 (5 bases each). The CDR3 sequence is 12 residues long. Germline V gene sequence: CDR1 KGHSH, CDR2 LQKENI. V was shortened by 4 bases and J by 8 bases, with 9 bases between the two germline ends. CDR3: CASSLRDDEQFF. CDR3 nucleotides: TGTGCCAGCTCACTACGGGACGATGAGCAGTTCTTC.

This clonotype has just a few counts. The chain uses TRBV12-3 or TRBV12-4 and TRBJ1-2; no clear D. Deletions cut 4 bases from V and 6 bases from J, with 9 bases between. The CDR3 totals 12 residues. The CDR3 spells CASSWTEHGYTF. The CDR3, as DNA: TGTGCCAGCAGTTGGACGGAACATGGCTACACCTTC.

The table lists this clonotype with a few counts. The genes are TRBV6-6 and TRBJ2-5, with 8 bases identical to TRBD2. Unmatched junction bases numbered 13, after V lost 0 bases and J lost 4 bases. In germline, CDR1 is MNHNY, CDR2 SVGAGI (reference sequence). The CDR3 is 18 residues long. The CDR3 bases are TGTGCCAGCAGTTACTCGAATTTGCGGGGGGCCGTACGAGAGACCCAGTACTTC. It yields the protein CASSYSNLRGAVRETQYF.

Many counts were recorded for this clonotype. The rearrangement links TRBV7-2 to TRBJ2-5, with 9 bases aligning to TRBD2. Germline CDR1 reads SGHTA; CDR2 reads FQGNSA. V lost 3 bases and J lost 2; bases outside the gene matches: 4. CDR3 size: 15 residues. DNA for the CDR3: TGTGCCAGCAGCTTTCGGCTAGCGGGGCAAGAGACCCAGTACTTC. It specifies CASSFRLAGQETQYF.

This clonotype came up a few times. The CDR3 nucleotides read TGCAGTGCTAGAGATCCCCAGTGGAGGGTGAGAGACCCTACCAATCAGCCCCAGCATTTT. Translation: CSARDPQWRVRDPTNQPQHF. The genes are TRBV20-1 and TRBJ1-5; D unresolved. V was clipped by 0 bases and J by 3 bases, with 27 bases between them. CDR3 length: 20 residues. Germline values: CDR1 DFQATT, CDR2 SNEGSKA (reference sequence).

This clonotype was seen more than once but under ten times. The chain carries TRBV19 and TRBJ1-5, with D possibly TRBD1 on 6 matching bases. Germline V gives CDR1 LNHDA, CDR2 SQIVND (reference sequence). The CDR3 totals 15 residues. V dropped 1 base and J dropped 2 bases, with 9 bases sitting between them. The CDR3 sequence: CASSIVAGGNQPQHF. CDR3 coding DNA: TGTGCCAGTAGTATAGTGGCAGGGGGCAATCAGCCCCAGCATTTT.

This clonotype has more than one count but fewer than ten. In DNA, the CDR3 is TGTGCCATCAGTGAGTCTGGGCTAGCGGGAGTCGAGCAGTACTTC. Residues: CAISESGLAGVEQYF. The chain links TRBV10-3 to TRBJ2-7; 10 positions agree with TRBD2. CDR3 length: 15 amino acids. The trim removed 0 bases at V and 6 bases at J, leaving 5 bases unmatched. CDR1 and CDR2 from the germline V gene are ENHRY and SYGVKD.

This chain joins TRBV12-3 or TRBV12-4 and TRBJ1-1; no firm D call. Between the trimmed V and J ends, which lost 4 bases and 6 bases, there was a span of 15 bases. This CDR3 spans 14 amino acids. CDR3 region: CASSYTQRDAEAFF. CDR3 in DNA: TGTGCCAGCAGTTACACACAAAGAGACGCTGAAGCTTTCTTT.

The chain joins TRBV11-1 to TRBJ2-1, with 11 bases matching TRBD2. The CDR3 sequence is 16 residues long. V lost 4 bases, J lost 3 bases, and 5 bases stayed unmatched. Germline V gene data show CDR1 as SGHAT and CDR2 as FQDESV (reference sequence). The DNA for the CDR3 is TGTGCCAGCAGCTACCGTAGCGGGGGGGTCTACAATGAGCAGTTCTTC. Residues: CASSYRSGGVYNEQFF.

This chain connects TRBV7-2 to TRBJ1-6, with a tentative D call TRBD1 (6 bases). Trimming stripped 5 bases from V and 9 bases from J, with 23 bases between. In germline, CDR1 is SGHTA, CDR2 FQGNSA. The length of the CDR3 is 17 residues. CDR3 amino acids: CASSQWGTGAAGSPLHF. The CDR3 nucleotides read TGTGCCAGCAGCCAATGGGGGACGGGGGCGGCGGGTTCACCCCTCCACTTT. Variable domain in full (rest from reference TRBV7-2 and TRBJ1-6): GAGVSQSPSNKVTEKGKDVELRCDPISGHTALYWYRQSLGQGLEFLIYFQGNSAPDKSGLPSDRFSAERTGGSVSTLTIQRTQQEDSAVYLCASSQWGTGAAGSPLHFGNGTRLTVT.